A single sample is the source of the 20 T cell receptor beta chains below, sequenced in a study of identical twins. In TCRdb, the 5' RACE reads were re-called with MiXCR into one record per CDR3 protein. The repertoire consists of hundreds of thousands of distinct CDR3 sequences, with around a sixth occurring once and the leading ten covering 13%. The same sample was also used in a study of T cells expressing NK-cell markers.

Sequenced: PBMCs. Source of these receptors: a woman younger than 35 in good health.

The chain carries TRBV20-1 and TRBJ2-1; 7 nucleotides match TRBD2. The ends lost 6 bases at V and 6 bases at J; junction bases unmatched: 14. From germline, CDR1 is DFQATT and CDR2 SNEGSKA (reference sequence). The CDR3 extends over 15 amino acids. CDR3 sequence reads: CSAVAAGIAFNEQFF. CDR3 nucleotides: TGCAGTGCCGTAGCAGCGGGAATCGCTTTCAATGAGCAGTTCTTC.

This clonotype was observed a few times. The chain couples TRBV14 to TRBJ1-1; D is perhaps TRBD1 (5 bases). Trimming pared 4 bases from V and 6 bases from J, leaving 12 bases between. Looked up from germline, CDR1 is SGHDN and CDR2 is FVKESK. The CDR3 length is 13 residues. The DNA of the CDR3 is TGTGCCAGCAGCCCCATGGGGGATCCTGAAGCTTTCTTT. Translated, it gives CASSPMGDPEAFF.

The chain is built from TRBV12-3 or TRBV12-4 and TRBJ1-1; D is possibly TRBD1 (5 bases). The CDR3 has 14 residues. V was pared by 3 bases and J by 4 bases, with 12 bases between. CDR3 sequence: CASSFGGMGTEAFF. For the CDR3, the DNA is TGTGCCAGCAGTTTCGGGGGAATGGGCACTGAAGCTTTCTTT.

V gene TRBV15 combines with J gene TRBJ2-1; D unclear. The CDR3 runs 17 residues. The germline V gene encodes CDR1 LNHNV and CDR2 YYDKDF (reference sequence). Between the trimmed V and J ends, which lost 0 bases and 4 bases, there was a span of 16 bases. CDR3 protein: CATSRETFRGAYNEQFF. The CDR3 bases are TGTGCCACCAGCAGAGAGACTTTCCGCGGAGCGTACAATGAGCAGTTCTTC.

V and J are TRBV6-2 or TRBV6-3 and TRBJ1-5; TRBD1 matches 8 bases. The CDR3 consists of 15 residues. With V trimmed by 6 bases and J by 4 bases, 8 bases remained unmatched. CDR1 is MNHEY and CDR2 is SVGEGT in the germline V gene. The CDR3 region is CASSEPTGGNQPQHF. CDR3 bases: TGTGCCAGCAGCGAGCCCACAGGGGGGAATCAGCCCCAGCATTTT.

The sample holds a few counts of this clonotype. The rearrangement uses TRBV29-1 and TRBJ2-2, with 9 bases fitting TRBD1. The CDR3 has 16 amino acids. Germline V CDR1 and CDR2: SQVTM, ANQGSEA. The V and J ends lost 5 bases and 6 bases, in that order; junction bases with no gene match: 13. CDR3 protein: CSVTPLYGTGSGELFF. CDR3 in DNA: TGCAGCGTTACCCCCTTATATGGGACAGGGTCCGGGGAGCTGTTTTTT.

The rearrangement links TRBV15 to TRBJ1-1, with D hard to call. V was pared by 1 base and J by 1 base, with 16 bases between. This CDR3 has 17 residues. Germline V gene data show CDR1 as LNHNV and CDR2 as YYDKDF (reference sequence). This CDR3 reads CATSRVPRTAQNTEAFF. In nucleotides, the CDR3 is TGTGCCACCAGCAGAGTCCCCCGGACTGCCCAGAACACTGAAGCTTTCTTT. The whole variable domain, filled in from reference TRBV15 and TRBJ1-1, reads DAMVIQNPRYQVTQFGKPVTLSCSQTLNHNVMYWYQQKSSQAPKLLFHYYDKDFNNEADTPDNFQSRRPNTSFCFLDIRSPGLGDTAMYLCATSRVPRTAQNTEAFFGQGTRLTVV.

This clonotype was observed a handful of times. The rearrangement uses TRBV6-2 or TRBV6-3 and TRBJ2-3; D might be TRBD2 (5 bases). This CDR3 comprises 15 residues. Germline V gives CDR1 MNHEY, CDR2 SVGEGT. Trimming pared 2 bases from V and 6 bases from J, leaving 15 bases between. The CDR3 DNA reads as TGTGCCAGCAGTTACCCGACTACTTTAGTGGATACGCAGTATTTT. Its protein product is CASSYPTTLVDTQYF.

The chain recombines TRBV5-1 with TRBJ2-5, with 8 bases identical to TRBD2. CDR3 length: 17 amino acids. Germline CDR1 is SGHRS and CDR2 is YFSETQ. J was trimmed by 1 base and V by 4 bases; bases with no gene match: 12. CDR3 in DNA: TGCGCCAGCAGCCCAGGACTTACTAGCGGACCCCAAGAGACCCAGTACTTC. Translation: CASSPGLTSGPQETQYF. Supplemented by reference TRBV5-1 and TRBJ2-5, the full variable domain reads KAGVTQTPRYLIKTRGQQVTLSCSPISGHRSVSWYQQTPGQGLQFLFEYFSETQRNKGNFPGRFSGRQFSNSRSEMNVSTLELGDSALYLCASSPGLTSGPQETQYFGPGTRLLVL.

This clonotype was counted ten times or more. CDR3 sequence: CASRSSGRAYNEQFF. In DNA, the CDR3 is TGTGCCAGCAGGTCTAGCGGGAGGGCCTACAATGAGCAGTTCTTC. J is TRBJ2-1 and V is TRBV12-3 or TRBV12-4, with 12 bases aligning to TRBD2. The CDR3 is 15 amino acids. With 6 bases clipped from V and 2 bases from J, the junction kept 2 bases outside the gene matches.

The CDR3 sequence: CSARDLVGELFF. The CDR3 nucleotides are TGCAGTGCTAGAGATCTCGTCGGGGAGCTGTTTTTT. The V gene is TRBV20-1, the J gene TRBJ2-2; D is uncertain. CDR1 DFQATT and CDR2 SNEGSKA come from the germline V gene (reference sequence). The CDR3 contains 12 residues. The V end was cut by 0 bases, the J end by 7 bases, with 6 bases between.

The gene calls are TRBV6-2 or TRBV6-3 and TRBJ1-2; D ambiguous. The CDR3 has 13 amino acids. From germline, CDR1 is MNHEY and CDR2 SVGEGT. Trimming took 0 bases from V and 8 from J, leaving 10 bases between them. The CDR3 sequence: CASSYSSAGGYTF. In DNA, the CDR3 is TGTGCCAGCAGTTACTCTTCCGCGGGGGGCTACACCTTC.

The rearrangement joins TRBV10-3 to TRBJ2-1; D is undetermined. Germline values: CDR1 ENHRY, CDR2 SYGVKD. This CDR3 region has 12 residues. V lost 0 bases and J lost 8, with 5 bases in between. CDR3 nucleotide sequence: TGTGCCATCAGTGAGTCTAGACATGAGCAGTTCTTC. Translation gives CAISESRHEQFF.

The chain carries TRBV29-1 and TRBJ2-2, with 9 bases lining up with TRBD1. J lost 7 bases, V lost 7 bases, and 4 bases had no gene match. The CDR3 runs 12 residues. Germline assignment: CDR1 SQVTM and CDR2 ANQGSEA. The CDR3 nucleotides are TGCAGCGCCCGGGACAGGGTCGGGGAGCTGTTTTTT. Residues: CSARDRVGELFF.

The CDR3 DNA reads TGCGCCAGCAGCCAAGGTCCGACCAGCGGGAGAAGAAAAAGCGATGAGCAGTTCTTC. Amino acid sequence: CASSQGPTSGRRKSDEQFF. The chain joins TRBV4-1 to TRBJ2-1, with 8 bases that match TRBD2. This CDR3 contains 19 residues. V lost 1 base, J lost 8 bases, and 19 bases stayed unmatched. Germline V CDR1 and CDR2: MGHRA, YSYEKL.

This chain joins TRBV7-9 and TRBJ2-1; the D gene is possibly TRBD1 (5 bases). Trimming left V 1 base short and J 10 bases short, with 11 bases between. CDR1 and CDR2 (germline): SEHNR, FQNEAQ (reference sequence). CDR3 length equals 13 residues. DNA for the CDR3: TGTGCCAGCAGCTTAGATGGGGCAGGGGAGCAGTTCTTC. Amino acid sequence: CASSLDGAGEQFF.

This clonotype was detected only a few times. The chain recombines TRBV6-1 with TRBJ2-2; no clear D gene. Germline V gene sequence: CDR1 MNHNS, CDR2 SASEGT. The V end was cut by 6 bases, the J end by 0 bases, with 17 bases between. The CDR3 extends over 17 amino acids. The CDR3 here is CASRPSLRLSNTGELFF. CDR3 nucleotide sequence: TGTGCCAGCAGACCAAGCCTAAGGTTATCGAACACCGGGGAGCTGTTTTTT.

This sequence joins TRBV7-9 and TRBJ2-1, with D tentatively TRBD2 (5 bases). From germline, CDR1 is SEHNR and CDR2 FQNEAQ (reference sequence). The CDR3 sequence is 17 residues long. The ends were cut back, 0 bases at V and 0 bases at J, with 12 bases in the middle. The CDR3 loop is CASSLAQRTLSYNEQFF. The CDR3 coding sequence is TGTGCCAGCAGCTTAGCGCAGCGGACCCTCTCCTACAATGAGCAGTTCTTC.

A few counts support this clonotype. The genes are TRBV12-3 or TRBV12-4 and TRBJ2-5; D may be TRBD2 (7 bases). The CDR3 covers 21 residues. Between the trimmed V and J ends, which lost 3 bases and 5 bases, there was a span of 34 bases. CDR3 nucleotides: TGTGCCAGCAGTTTTGGGGCCGAGCCTTGGGGGCCCGGGGAGGGAGAGGAGACCCAGTACTTC. Its translation is CASSFGAEPWGPGEGEETQYF.

The chain uses TRBV5-4 and TRBJ2-1, with 9 bases lining up with TRBD2. The CDR3 runs to 16 residues. Germline assignment: CDR1 SGHNT and CDR2 YYREEE (reference sequence). The V gene end was trimmed by 1 base and the J gene end by 7 bases; junction bases not matched to a gene: 9. The CDR3 here is CASSLLAGAQGNEQFF. Here the CDR3 DNA reads TGTGCCAGCAGCTTGTTAGCGGGGGCCCAAGGGAATGAGCAGTTCTTC.